This passage covers 20 T cell receptor beta chains from one sample sequenced in a study of T cells in Graves' hyperthyroidism and ophthalmopathy. Template material for amplifying TCR beta CDR3 regions consisted of RNA transcripts. When the TCR CDR3 underwent first-round RT-PCR, the HTBI primer set was used. In TCRdb, the multiplex PCR reads were re-called with MiXCR into one record per CDR3 protein. This table holds under 400,000 distinct CDR3 sequences, about 20% found once. The sample was blood. Receptors originate from a woman aged 50 to 60 with Graves' hyperthyroidism.

This clonotype appeared many times. The chain is built from TRBV28 and TRBJ1-5; TRBD1 is a possible D gene (5 bases). CDR1 and CDR2 from the germline V gene are MDHEN and SYDVKM. CDR3 length: 15 residues. Trimming took 4 bases from V and 1 from J, leaving 11 bases between them. CDR3 sequence (DNA): TGTGCCAGCAGTTCGGTTGACAGCAGCAATCAGCCCCAGCATTTT. Translated, it gives CASSSVDSSNQPQHF. The full variable domain, in which reference TRBV28 and TRBJ1-5 provide the parts outside the CDR3, is DVKVTQSSRYLVKRTGEKVFLECVQDMDHENMFWYRQDPGLGLRLIYFSYDVKMKEKGDIPEGYSVSREKKERFSLILESASTNQTSMYLCASSSVDSSNQPQHFGDGTRLSIL.

This clonotype was counted many times. The chain is built from TRBV20-1 and TRBJ2-1; D perhaps matches TRBD1 (5 bases). The germline CDR1 and CDR2 sequences are DFQATT and SNEGSKA (reference sequence). The CDR3 spans 13 residues. Trimming removed 5 bases at V and 6 bases at J, with 14 bases between. The chain's CDR3 is CSADEGALNEQFF. The CDR3 coding sequence is TGCAGTGCTGATGAAGGGGCCCTCAATGAGCAGTTCTTC.

To note about this clonotype: It may be a read error: a sequence one base away is much more abundant. This sequence joins TRBV30 and TRBJ2-5; D ambiguous. CDR3 length equals 13 residues. With 0 bases removed from V and 2 bases from J, the gap between germline ends came to 7 bases. From germline, CDR1 is GTSNPN and CDR2 SVGIG (reference sequence). The CDR3 DNA reads as TGTGCCTGGAGTGTATCTTTACAAGAGACCCAGTACTTC. Protein product: CAWSVSLQETQYF.

About this clonotype: A much larger clone is a single base away; this may be a read error. No conserved phenylalanine or tryptophan ends this CDR3, so it is likely a read error. This chain uses TRBV3-1 with TRBJ1-1; TRBD1 might be the D (5 bases). The CDR3 is 17 residues long. CDR1 LGHDT and CDR2 YNNKEL come from the germline V gene (reference sequence). Deletions cut 4 bases from V and 6 bases from J, with 24 bases between. The CDR3 spells CASSPEERRDPGPEAFL. The CDR3 DNA reads TGTGCCAGCAGCCCCGAGGAACGGAGGGACCCTGGCCCTGAAGCTTTCCTT.

The V call is TRBV29-1, the J call TRBJ2-3; D gene uncertain. The length of the CDR3 is 15 residues. Germline loops: CDR1 SQVTM, CDR2 ANQGSEA. V was cut by 0 bases and J by 2 bases, with 12 bases left in between. The CDR3 spells CSVEEVHRFTDTQYF. As DNA, the CDR3 is TGCAGCGTTGAAGAGGTCCACAGATTCACAGATACGCAGTATTTT.

This clonotype was found many times. J is TRBJ1-1 and V is TRBV12-3 or TRBV12-4; 9 bases agree with TRBD1. CDR3 length: 16 amino acids. Germline trimming cut 5 bases from V and 1 base from J; bases unmatched to any gene: 8. Written as DNA, the CDR3 is TGTGCCAGCAGTGAAGGGACAGGGAGCGCGAACACTGAAGCTTTCTTT. Its translation is CASSEGTGSANTEAFF.

The chain uses TRBV4-2 and TRBJ2-1; a possible D gene is TRBD2 (6 bases). V lost 0 bases and J lost 5, with 14 bases in between. This CDR3 has 16 residues. From germline, CDR1 is LGHNA and CDR2 YNFKEQ. Here the CDR3 DNA reads TGTGCCAGCAGCCAAGAAGGTCCCTCGGGGGACAATGAGCAGTTCTTC. This codes for CASSQEGPSGDNEQFF.

The sample holds a few counts of this clonotype. V and J are TRBV6-1 and TRBJ1-6; 9 nucleotides agree with TRBD1. The CDR3 length is 16 residues. Germline V gene sequence: CDR1 MNHNS, CDR2 SASEGT. After removal of 5 bases from V and 7 bases from J, the junction contained 9 bases not matched to a gene. The CDR3 DNA reads TGTGCCAGCAGTCCCCCCGGGACAGGGCCAAATTCACCCCTCCACTTT. Encoded protein: CASSPPGTGPNSPLHF.

Only a few counts were recorded for this clonotype. The rearrangement joins TRBV4-2 to TRBJ2-3, with D perhaps matching TRBD2 (5 bases). The CDR3 consists of 15 residues. Germline V CDR1 and CDR2: LGHNA, YNFKEQ. Trimming pared 5 bases from V and 8 bases from J, leaving 20 bases between. The CDR3 loop is CASSSGPTVGGTQYF. DNA of the CDR3: TGTGCCAGCAGCTCAGGACCCACGGTCGGAGGTACGCAGTATTTT.

Ten or more counts support this clonotype. The rearrangement uses TRBV2 and TRBJ2-1, with D perhaps TRBD1 (5 bases). V was cut by 6 bases and J by 6 bases, with 9 bases left in between. CDR3 length: 12 residues. Germline lookup yields CDR1 SNHLY and CDR2 FYNNEI. CDR3 protein: CASSRTFNEQFF. In DNA, the CDR3 is TGTGCCAGCAGCAGGACATTCAATGAGCAGTTCTTC. Drawing the rest from reference TRBV2 and TRBJ2-1, the complete variable domain is EPEVTQTPSHQVTQMGQEVILRCVPISNHLYFYWYRQILGQKVEFLVSFYNNEISEKSEIFDDQFSVERPDGSNFTLKIRSTKLEDSAMYFCASSRTFNEQFFGPGTRLTVL.

This clonotype was picked up many times. The genes are TRBV6-2 or TRBV6-3 and TRBJ1-1; D uncertain. Trimming shortened V by 5 bases and J by 6 bases, and 13 bases separated the two germline ends. Per germline, CDR1 MNHEY and CDR2 SVGEGT. The CDR3 totals 13 residues. The CDR3 sequence is CASSPDSISEAFF. The CDR3 DNA sequence: TGTGCCAGCAGTCCGGACTCGATCTCTGAAGCTTTCTTT.

At least ten counts were recorded for this clonotype. The chain uses TRBV20-1 and TRBJ2-3; D unresolved. Germline V gene data show CDR1 as DFQATT and CDR2 as SNEGSKA (reference sequence). V was cut by 0 bases and J by 3 bases, with 13 bases left in between. The CDR3 contains 15 residues. CDR3: CSARDQLGFTDTQYF. CDR3 nucleotides: TGCAGTGCTAGAGATCAGCTGGGTTTTACAGATACGCAGTATTTT.

This clonotype was seen many times. This chain uses TRBV12-3 or TRBV12-4 with TRBJ2-5, with D unresolved. V lost 7 bases, J lost 4 bases, and 13 bases lay in between. There are 13 residues in the CDR3. CDR3 residues: CASTLGSSETQYF. DNA of the CDR3: TGTGCCAGCACCCTCGGATCCTCAGAGACCCAGTACTTC.

This clonotype was counted a few times. V and J are TRBV5-1 and TRBJ2-3; D is possibly TRBD1 (6 bases). The CDR3 totals 16 residues. Germline loops: CDR1 SGHRS, CDR2 YFSETQ. Trimming stripped 4 bases from V and 2 bases from J, with 17 bases between. CDR3 in amino acids: CASSATGQLNTDTQYF. CDR3 bases: TGCGCCAGCAGCGCGACAGGACAACTAAACACAGATACGCAGTATTTT.

This clonotype was detected a few times. The chain recombines TRBV6-1 with TRBJ1-5; 8 positions match TRBD1. Looked up from germline, CDR1 is MNHNS and CDR2 is SASEGT. The CDR3 extends over 16 amino acids. V lost 6 bases, J lost 6 bases, and 13 bases stayed unmatched. Written as DNA, the CDR3 is TGTGCCAGCAGCCATACCGGGACAGGCGTCAGTCAGCCCCAGCATTTT. Protein: CASSHTGTGVSQPQHF.

This clonotype was detected only a few times. The V call is TRBV6-1, the J call TRBJ1-1; no definite D call. Trimming cost V 4 bases and J 1 base, with 13 bases left between them. The CDR3 contains 15 residues. Germline V CDR1 and CDR2: MNHNS, SASEGT. The CDR3 here is CASSGLMAPNTEAFF. CDR3 DNA sequence: TGTGCCAGCAGTGGGTTAATGGCTCCGAACACTGAAGCTTTCTTT.

A remark on this clonotype: Relative to the germline gene, one junction end is altered; a read error may explain this. J is TRBJ1-1 and V is TRBV15; D gene ambiguous. Germline-derived CDR1 and CDR2 are LNHNV and YYDKDF (reference sequence). This CDR3 region has 17 residues. In DNA form, the CDR3 reads TGTGTCACCAGCAGAGATCGCCTAACCTTCTTGAACGGTGAAGCTTTCTTT. Its protein product is CVTSRDRLTFLNGEAFF.

This chain links TRBV6-2 or TRBV6-3 with TRBJ2-7; TRBD2 matches at 7 bases. J gave up 0 bases and V 5 bases, and 10 bases lay outside the gene matches. The CDR3 has 16 residues. In germline, CDR1 is MNHEY, CDR2 SVGEGT. CDR3: CASSRGGSGASYEQYV. The DNA for the CDR3 is TGTGCCAGCAGTAGGGGTGGGAGCGGGGCCTCCTACGAGCAGTACGTC.

This clonotype was seen many times. V gene TRBV12-3 or TRBV12-4 combines with J gene TRBJ2-4, with a tentative D call TRBD2 (7 bases). Between the trimmed V and J ends, which lost 5 bases and 1 base, there was a span of 15 bases. CDR3 size: 16 residues. CDR3 in amino acids: CASSPPGGLAKNIQYF. The CDR3 region has the DNA TGTGCCAGCAGTCCCCCGGGGGGCCTGGCCAAAAACATTCAGTACTTC.

This clonotype was detected ten times or more. V usage is TRBV28 and J usage is TRBJ2-2; D uncertain. The V and J ends lost 7 bases and 2 bases respectively, with 2 bases between them. CDR1 and CDR2 from the germline V gene are MDHEN and SYDVKM. This CDR3 spans 11 amino acids. CDR3 amino acids: CASTNTGELFF. The CDR3 coding sequence is TGTGCCAGCACAAACACCGGGGAGCTGTTTTTT.